The clone carrying this T cell receptor beta chain was observed once. Vbeta (60) and Jbeta (13) primers were used in the PCR. Using immunoSEQ multiplex PCR, the repertoire was profiled, and TCRdb retains in-frame clones only, with some absent. This table has about 130,000 clones, roughly four fifths appearing once. Germline CDR1 and CDR2: MNHEY and SMNVEV (reference sequence). The CDR3 is made up of 14 amino acids. Trimming stripped 3 bases from V and 4 bases from J, with 12 bases between. The sample originates from a study of cytomegalovirus exposure and HLA in healthy donors. The sequence was collected from a female donor in good health and CMV-seropositive. The material sequenced was PBMCs. The chain joins TRBV27 to TRBJ1-1, with D unclear. The CDR3 nucleotides are TGTGCCAGCAGTTTGGTACCCTCGAGCACTGAAGCTTTCTTT. Translating it yields CASSLVPSSTEAFF.